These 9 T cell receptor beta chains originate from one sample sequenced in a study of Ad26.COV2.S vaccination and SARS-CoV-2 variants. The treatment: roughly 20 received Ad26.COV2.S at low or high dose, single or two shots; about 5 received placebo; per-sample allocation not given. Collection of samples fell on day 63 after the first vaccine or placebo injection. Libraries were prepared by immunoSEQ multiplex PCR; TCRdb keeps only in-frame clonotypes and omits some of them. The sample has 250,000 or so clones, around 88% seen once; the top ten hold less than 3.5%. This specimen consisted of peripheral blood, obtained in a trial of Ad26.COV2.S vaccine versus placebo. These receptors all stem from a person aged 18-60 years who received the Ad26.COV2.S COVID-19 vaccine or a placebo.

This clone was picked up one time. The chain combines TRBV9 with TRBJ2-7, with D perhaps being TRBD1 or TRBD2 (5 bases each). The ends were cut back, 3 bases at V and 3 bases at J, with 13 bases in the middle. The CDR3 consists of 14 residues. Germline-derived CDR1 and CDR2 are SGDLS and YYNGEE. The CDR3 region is CASSASGQGYEQYF. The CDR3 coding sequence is TGTGCCAGCAGCGCGAGCGGCCAGGGCTACGAGCAGTACTTC.

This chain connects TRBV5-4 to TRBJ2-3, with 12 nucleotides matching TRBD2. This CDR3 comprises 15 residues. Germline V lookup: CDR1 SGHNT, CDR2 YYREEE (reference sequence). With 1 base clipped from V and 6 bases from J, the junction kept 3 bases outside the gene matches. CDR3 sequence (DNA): TGTGCCAGCAGCTTGCGCACTAGCGGGAGGGATACGCAGTATTTT. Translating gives CASSLRTSGRDTQYF.

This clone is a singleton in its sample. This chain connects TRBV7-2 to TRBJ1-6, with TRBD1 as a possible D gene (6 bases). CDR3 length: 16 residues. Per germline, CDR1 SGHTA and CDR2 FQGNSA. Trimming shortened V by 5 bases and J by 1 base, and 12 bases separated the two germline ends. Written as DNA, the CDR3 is TGTGCCAGCAGCGCCCAGGGGAGATCCTATAATTCACCCCTCCACTTT. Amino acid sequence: CASSAQGRSYNSPLHF.

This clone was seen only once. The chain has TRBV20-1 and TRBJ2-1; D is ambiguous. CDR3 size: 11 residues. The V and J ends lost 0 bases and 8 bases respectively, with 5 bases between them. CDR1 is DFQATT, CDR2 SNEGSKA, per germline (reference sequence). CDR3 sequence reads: CSARDTHEQFF. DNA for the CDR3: TGCAGTGCTAGAGATACCCATGAGCAGTTCTTC.

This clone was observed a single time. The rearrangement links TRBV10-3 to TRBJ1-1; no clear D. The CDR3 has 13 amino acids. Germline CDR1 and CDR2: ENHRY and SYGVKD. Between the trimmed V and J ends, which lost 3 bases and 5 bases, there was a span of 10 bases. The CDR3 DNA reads TGTGCCATCAGTGAAAGCCCGTTAACTGAAGCTTTCTTT. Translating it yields CAISESPLTEAFF.

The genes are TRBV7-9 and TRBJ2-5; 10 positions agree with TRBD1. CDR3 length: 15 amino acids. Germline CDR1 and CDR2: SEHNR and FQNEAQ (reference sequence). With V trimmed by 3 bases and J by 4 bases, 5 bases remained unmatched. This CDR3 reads CASSFGTGDVETQYF. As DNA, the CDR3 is TGTGCCAGCAGCTTCGGGACAGGGGATGTAGAGACCCAGTACTTC.

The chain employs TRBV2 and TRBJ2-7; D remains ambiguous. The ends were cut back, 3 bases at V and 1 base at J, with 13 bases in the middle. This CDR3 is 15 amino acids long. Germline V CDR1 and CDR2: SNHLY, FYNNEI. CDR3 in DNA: TGTGCCAGCAGTGAGGGTCCAAACGTTTCCTACGAGCAGTACGTC. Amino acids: CASSEGPNVSYEQYV.

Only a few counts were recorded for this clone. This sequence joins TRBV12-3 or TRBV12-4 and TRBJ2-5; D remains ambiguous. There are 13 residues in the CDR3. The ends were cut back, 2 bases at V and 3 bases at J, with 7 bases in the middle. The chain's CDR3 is CASSLPLEETQYF. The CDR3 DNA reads TGTGCCAGCAGTTTACCCCTAGAAGAGACCCAGTACTTC.

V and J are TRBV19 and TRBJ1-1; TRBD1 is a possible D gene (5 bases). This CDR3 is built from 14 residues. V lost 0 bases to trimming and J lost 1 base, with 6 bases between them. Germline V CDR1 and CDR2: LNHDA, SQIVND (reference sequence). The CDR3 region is CASSIDRANTEAFF. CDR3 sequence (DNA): TGTGCCAGTAGTATAGACAGGGCGAACACTGAAGCTTTCTTT.